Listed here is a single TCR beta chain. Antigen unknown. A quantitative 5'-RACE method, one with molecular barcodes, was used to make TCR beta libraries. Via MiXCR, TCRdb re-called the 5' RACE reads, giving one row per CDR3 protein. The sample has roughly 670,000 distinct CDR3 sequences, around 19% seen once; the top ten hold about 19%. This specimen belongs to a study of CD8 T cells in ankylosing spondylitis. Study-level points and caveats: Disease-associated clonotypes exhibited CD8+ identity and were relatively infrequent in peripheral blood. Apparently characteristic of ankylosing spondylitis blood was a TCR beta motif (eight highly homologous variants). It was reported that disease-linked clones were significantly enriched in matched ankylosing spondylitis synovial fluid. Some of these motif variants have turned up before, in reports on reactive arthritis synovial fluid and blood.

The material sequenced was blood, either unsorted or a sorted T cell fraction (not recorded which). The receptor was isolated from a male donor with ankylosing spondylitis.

CDR3 nucleotides: TGTGCCAGCAGCTTAGGGGCTCTTCGGCAGACCCAGTACTTC. This codes for CASSLGALRQTQYF. This chain connects TRBV7-8 to TRBJ2-5; D gene ambiguous. Trimming left V 1 base short and J 6 bases short, with 12 bases between. The V gene's germline CDR1 is SGHVS and CDR2 FQNEAQ. The CDR3 length is 14 residues.